The 4 T cell receptor beta chains in this list originate from one sample, sequenced in a study of beta chain features in type 1 diabetes. TCRB transcripts that were expressed got sequenced, as all of the isolated RNA had been reverse transcribed. Using immunoSEQ multiplex PCR, the repertoire was profiled, and TCRdb retains in-frame clones only, with some absent. The data show 360,000 or so clones, about 20% seen once. Material for sequencing was naive CD4+ T cells from blood. The receptors originated from a woman younger than 30 in good health.

Here the CDR3 DNA reads TGTGCCAGCAGTTACTCGGGCCCAAACTATGGCTACACCTTC. Its protein product is CASSYSGPNYGYTF. The rearrangement links TRBV6-5 to TRBJ1-2; D is uncertain. The CDR3 loop spans 14 amino acids. From germline, CDR1 is MNHEY and CDR2 SVGAGI. V was clipped by 0 bases and J by 2 bases, with 7 bases between them.

The chain carries TRBV5-1 and TRBJ2-2, with unresolved D. Looked up from germline, CDR1 is SGHRS and CDR2 is YFSETQ. The CDR3 is made up of 14 amino acids. The germline V and J ends were trimmed by 2 bases and 1 base, with 6 bases remaining between them. CDR3 nucleotides: TGCGCCAGCAGCTTTACGGTGAACACCGGGGAGCTGTTTTTT. This encodes CASSFTVNTGELFF.

This clone was observed at least ten times. The genes are TRBV4-3 and TRBJ2-5, with 8 nucleotides matching TRBD1. The trim removed 4 bases at V and 4 bases at J, leaving 5 bases unmatched. Germline V lookup: CDR1 LGHNA, CDR2 YSLEER. The CDR3 extends over 14 amino acids. This CDR3 is CASSLGQGGETQYF. The CDR3 coding sequence is TGCGCCAGCAGCCTAGGACAGGGCGGAGAGACCCAGTACTTC.

This clone has just a few counts. This chain links TRBV7-2 with TRBJ2-3; 7 positions match TRBD2. CDR3 length: 14 amino acids. Germline V gives CDR1 SGHTA, CDR2 FQGNSA. Germline trimming cut 6 bases from V and 2 bases from J; bases unmatched to any gene: 5. The CDR3 DNA is TGTGCCAGCAGTAATAGCGGGTACACAGATACGCAGTATTTT. Protein product: CASSNSGYTDTQYF.